This TCR beta chain was obtained from a study of beta chain features in type 1 diabetes. Study overall: Examined across all samples were approximately 99 million sorted cells.

Trimming pared 3 bases from V and 4 bases from J, leaving 18 bases between. Germline CDR1 reads MDHEN; CDR2 reads SYDVKM. The CDR3 consists of 16 residues. Study-wide findings and caveats: Type 1 diabetes patients had TCRB CDR3s that were shorter (moderately but significantly so) in all four CD4+ subsets. A greater similarity of naive, central memory and Treg TCRB repertoires was seen among patients than among healthy donors.

This clone was picked up a small number of times. What it recognizes is unknown. The investigators reverse transcribed all of the isolated RNA, so they sequenced expressed TCRB transcripts. An average approximately 3.5 million reads came from naive, central memory and regulatory T cell samples. The protocol was immunoSEQ multiplex PCR, while the TCRdb copy is restricted to in-frame clones and leaves out a portion. The data hold a few hundred thousand clones, with approximately 15% observed a single time. The clonotype comes from a young woman with type 1 diabetes. The chain employs TRBV28 and TRBJ1-1, with D possibly matching TRBD1 (5 bases). Sequenced material: naive CD4+ T cells from blood. CDR3 nucleotides: TGTGCCAGCAGTTTTTCGTCAGGAGCCGGGGGCACTGAAGCTTTCTTT. This gives the protein CASSFSSGAGGTEAFF.